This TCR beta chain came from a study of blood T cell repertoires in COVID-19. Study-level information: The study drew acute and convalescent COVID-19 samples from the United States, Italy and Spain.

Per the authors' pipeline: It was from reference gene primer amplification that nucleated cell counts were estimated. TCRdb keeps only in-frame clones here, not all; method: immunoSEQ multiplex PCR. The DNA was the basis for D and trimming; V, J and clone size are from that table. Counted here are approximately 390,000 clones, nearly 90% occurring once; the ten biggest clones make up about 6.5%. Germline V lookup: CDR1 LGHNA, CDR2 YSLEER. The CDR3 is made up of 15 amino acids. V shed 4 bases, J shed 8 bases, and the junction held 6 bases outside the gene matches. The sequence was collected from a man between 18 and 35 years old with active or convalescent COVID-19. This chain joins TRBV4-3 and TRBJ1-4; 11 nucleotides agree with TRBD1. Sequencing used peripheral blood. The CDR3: CASSPRTGGEEKLFF. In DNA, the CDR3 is TGCGCCAGCAGCCCCCGGACAGGGGGCGAAGAAAAACTGTTTTTT.